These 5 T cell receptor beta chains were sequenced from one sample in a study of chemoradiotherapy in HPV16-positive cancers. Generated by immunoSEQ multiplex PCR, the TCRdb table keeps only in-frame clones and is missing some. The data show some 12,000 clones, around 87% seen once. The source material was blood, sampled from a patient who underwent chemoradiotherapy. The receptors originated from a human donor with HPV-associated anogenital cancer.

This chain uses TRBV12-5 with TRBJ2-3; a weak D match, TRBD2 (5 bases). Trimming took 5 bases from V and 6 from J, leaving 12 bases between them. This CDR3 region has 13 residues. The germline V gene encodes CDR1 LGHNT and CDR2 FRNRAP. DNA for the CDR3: TGTGCTAGTGGTCATAAAATAGCGGATACGCAGTATTTT. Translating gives CASGHKIADTQYF. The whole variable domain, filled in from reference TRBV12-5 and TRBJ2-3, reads DARVTQTPRHKVTEMGQEVTMRCQPILGHNTVFWYRQTMMQGLELLAYFRNRAPLDDSGMPKDRFSAEMPDATLATLKIQPSEPRDSAVYFCASGHKIADTQYFGPGTRLTVL.

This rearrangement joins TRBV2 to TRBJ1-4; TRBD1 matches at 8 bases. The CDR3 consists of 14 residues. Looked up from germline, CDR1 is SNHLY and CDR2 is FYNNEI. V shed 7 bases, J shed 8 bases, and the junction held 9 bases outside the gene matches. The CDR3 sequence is CASNDRGRREKLFF. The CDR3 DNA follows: TGTGCCAGCAACGACAGGGGCCGAAGGGAAAAACTGTTTTTT. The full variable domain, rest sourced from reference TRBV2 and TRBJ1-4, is EPEVTQTPSHQVTQMGQEVILRCVPISNHLYFYWYRQILGQKVEFLVSFYNNEISEKSEIFDDQFSVERPDGSNFTLKIRSTKLEDSAMYFCASNDRGRREKLFFGSGTQLSVL.

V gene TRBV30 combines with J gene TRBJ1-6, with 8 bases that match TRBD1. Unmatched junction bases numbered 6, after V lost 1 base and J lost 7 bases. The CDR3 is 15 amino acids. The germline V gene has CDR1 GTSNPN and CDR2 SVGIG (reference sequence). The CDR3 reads CAWSARTGRNSPLHF. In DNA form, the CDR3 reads TGTGCCTGGAGTGCCAGGACAGGGCGGAATTCACCCCTCCACTTT.

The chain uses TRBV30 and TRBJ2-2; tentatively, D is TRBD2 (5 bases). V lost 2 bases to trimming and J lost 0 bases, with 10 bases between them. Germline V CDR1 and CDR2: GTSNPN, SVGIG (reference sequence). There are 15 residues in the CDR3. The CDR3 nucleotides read TGTGCCTGGAGTTTTTCAGCGGCGAACACCGGGGAGCTGTTTTTT. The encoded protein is CAWSFSAANTGELFF.

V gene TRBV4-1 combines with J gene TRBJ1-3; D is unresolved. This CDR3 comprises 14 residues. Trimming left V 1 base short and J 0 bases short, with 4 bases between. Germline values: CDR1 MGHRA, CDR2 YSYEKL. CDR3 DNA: TGCGCCAGCAGCCAAGGGACCTCTGGAAACACCATATATTTT. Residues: CASSQGTSGNTIYF.